The present T cell receptor (beta chain) was sequenced within a study of shared clonotypes between healthy human individuals. Assay runs were performed at deep level. Data came from immunoSEQ multiplex PCR; TCRdb stores just in-frame clones and leaves some out. The sample lists over 1.5 million clones, roughly 98% occurring once. The CDR3 is made up of 13 amino acids. V was clipped by 0 bases and J by 6 bases, with 9 bases between them. Germline V gene lookup returns CDR1 SGHRS and CDR2 YFSETQ. This chain connects TRBV5-1 to TRBJ1-1; no clear D. The receptor was isolated from a man younger than 40 in good health. Sequences were obtained from naive CD4+ T cells sorted from blood. Described subset: CD45RA+ positively selected. CDR3: CASSLDGWAEAFF. The CDR3 region has the DNA TGCGCCAGCAGCTTGGACGGGTGGGCTGAAGCTTTCTTT.